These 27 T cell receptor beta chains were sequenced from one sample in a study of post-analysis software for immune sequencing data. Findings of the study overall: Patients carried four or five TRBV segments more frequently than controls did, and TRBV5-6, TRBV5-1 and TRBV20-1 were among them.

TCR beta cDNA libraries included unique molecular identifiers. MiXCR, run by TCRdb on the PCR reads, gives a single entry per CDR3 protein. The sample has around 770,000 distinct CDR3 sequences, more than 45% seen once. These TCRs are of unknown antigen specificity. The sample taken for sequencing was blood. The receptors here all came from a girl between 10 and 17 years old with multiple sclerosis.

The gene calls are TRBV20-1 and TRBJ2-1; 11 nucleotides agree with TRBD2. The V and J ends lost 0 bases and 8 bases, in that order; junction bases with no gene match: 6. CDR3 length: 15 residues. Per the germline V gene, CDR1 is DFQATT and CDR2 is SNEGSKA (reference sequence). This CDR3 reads CSARDLAGGFDEQFF. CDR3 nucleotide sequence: TGCAGTGCTAGAGATCTAGCGGGAGGTTTTGATGAGCAGTTCTTC.

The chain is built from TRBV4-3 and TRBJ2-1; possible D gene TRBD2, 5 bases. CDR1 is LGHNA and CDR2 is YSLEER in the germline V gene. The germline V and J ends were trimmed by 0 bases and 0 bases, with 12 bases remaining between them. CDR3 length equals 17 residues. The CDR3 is CASSQEGRANSYNEQFF. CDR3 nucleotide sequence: TGCGCCAGCAGCCAAGAAGGGCGGGCCAACTCCTACAATGAGCAGTTCTTC.

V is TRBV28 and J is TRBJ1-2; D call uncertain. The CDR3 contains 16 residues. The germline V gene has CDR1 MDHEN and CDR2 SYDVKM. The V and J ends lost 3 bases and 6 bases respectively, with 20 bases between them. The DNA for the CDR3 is TGTGCCAGCAGTTTCGAGGCAGCTAGTAAACCAGATGGCTACACCTTC. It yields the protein CASSFEAASKPDGYTF.

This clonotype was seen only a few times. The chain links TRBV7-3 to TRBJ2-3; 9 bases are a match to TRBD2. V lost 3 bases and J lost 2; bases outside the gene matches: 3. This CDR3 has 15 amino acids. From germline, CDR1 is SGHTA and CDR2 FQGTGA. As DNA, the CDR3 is TGTGCCAGCAGCTTTGGACTAGCGTCCACAGATACGCAGTATTTT. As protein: CASSFGLASTDTQYF.

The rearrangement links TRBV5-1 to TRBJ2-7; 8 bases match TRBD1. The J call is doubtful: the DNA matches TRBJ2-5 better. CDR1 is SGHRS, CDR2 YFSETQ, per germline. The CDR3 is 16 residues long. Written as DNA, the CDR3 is TGCGCCAGCAGCCCAAGCCGGACAGGGATGGGAGAGACCCAGTACTTC. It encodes CASSPSRTGMGETQYF.

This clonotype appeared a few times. The DNA of the CDR3 is TGCGCCAGCAGCTGGGGGGGAGGTGACAATGAGCAGTTCTTC. Its protein product is CASSWGGGDNEQFF. The chain is built from TRBV5-1 and TRBJ2-1, with TRBD2 matching over 7 bases. Germline trimming cut 3 bases from V and 5 bases from J; bases unmatched to any gene: 5. This CDR3 region has 14 residues. Germline V CDR1 and CDR2: SGHRS, YFSETQ.

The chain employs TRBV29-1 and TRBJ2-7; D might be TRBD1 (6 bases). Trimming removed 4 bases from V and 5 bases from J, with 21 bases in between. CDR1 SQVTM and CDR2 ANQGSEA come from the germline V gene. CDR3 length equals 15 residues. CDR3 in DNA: TGCAGCGTTGGACAGGCAGGTCGTTCGGACCACGAGCAGTACTTC. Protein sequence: CSVGQAGRSDHEQYF.

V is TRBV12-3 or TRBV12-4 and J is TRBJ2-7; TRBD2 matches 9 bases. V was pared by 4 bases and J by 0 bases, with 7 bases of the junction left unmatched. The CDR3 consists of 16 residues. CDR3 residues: CASSSLSGSSSYEQYF. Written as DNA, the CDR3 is TGTGCCAGCAGTTCCCTTAGCGGGAGCAGCTCCTACGAGCAGTACTTC.

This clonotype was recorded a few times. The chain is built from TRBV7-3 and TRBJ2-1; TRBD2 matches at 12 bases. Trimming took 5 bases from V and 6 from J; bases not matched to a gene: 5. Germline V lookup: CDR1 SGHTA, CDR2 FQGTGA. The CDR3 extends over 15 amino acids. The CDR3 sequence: CASSTRLAGANEQFF. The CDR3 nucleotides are TGTGCCAGCAGCACGCGACTAGCGGGAGCCAATGAGCAGTTCTTC. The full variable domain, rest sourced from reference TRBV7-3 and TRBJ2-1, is GAGVSQTPSNKVTEKGKYVELRCDPISGHTALYWYRQSLGQGPEFLIYFQGTGAADDSGLPNDRFFAVRPEGSVSTLKIQRTERGDSAVYLCASSTRLAGANEQFFGPGTRLTVL.

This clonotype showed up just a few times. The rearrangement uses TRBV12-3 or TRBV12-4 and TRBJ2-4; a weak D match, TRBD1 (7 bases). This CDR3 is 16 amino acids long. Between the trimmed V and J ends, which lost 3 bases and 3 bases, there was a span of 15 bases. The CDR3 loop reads CASSFAAGGNKNIQYF. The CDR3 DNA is TGTGCCAGCAGTTTTGCGGCAGGGGGGAACAAAAACATTCAGTACTTC.

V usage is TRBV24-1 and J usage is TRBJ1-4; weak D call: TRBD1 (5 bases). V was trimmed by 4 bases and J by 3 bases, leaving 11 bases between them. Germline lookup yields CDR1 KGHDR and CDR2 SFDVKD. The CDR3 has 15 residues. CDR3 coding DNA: TGTGCCACCAGTGACAGCAAAGGGGCTAATGAAAAACTGTTTTTT. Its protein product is CATSDSKGANEKLFF.

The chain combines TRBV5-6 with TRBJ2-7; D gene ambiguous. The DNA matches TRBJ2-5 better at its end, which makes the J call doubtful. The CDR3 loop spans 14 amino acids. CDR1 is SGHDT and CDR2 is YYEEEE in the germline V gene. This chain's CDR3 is CASSPAARRETQYF. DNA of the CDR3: TGTGCCAGCAGCCCCGCGGCCAGGCGTGAGACCCAGTACTTC.

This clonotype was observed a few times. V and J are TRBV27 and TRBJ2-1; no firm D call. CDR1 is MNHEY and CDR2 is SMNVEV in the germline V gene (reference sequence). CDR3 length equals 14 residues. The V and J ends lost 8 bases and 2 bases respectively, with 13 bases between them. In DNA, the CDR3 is TGTGCCAGCTCCGAAGCGAGTCCCTACAATGAGCAGTTCTTC. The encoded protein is CASSEASPYNEQFF.

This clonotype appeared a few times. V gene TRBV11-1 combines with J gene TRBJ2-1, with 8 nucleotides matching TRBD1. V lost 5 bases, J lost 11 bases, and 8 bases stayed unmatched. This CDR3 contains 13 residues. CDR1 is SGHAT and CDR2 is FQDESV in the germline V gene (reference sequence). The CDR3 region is CASSPPDRDQQFF. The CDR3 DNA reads TGTGCCAGCAGCCCGCCGGACAGGGACCAGCAGTTCTTC.

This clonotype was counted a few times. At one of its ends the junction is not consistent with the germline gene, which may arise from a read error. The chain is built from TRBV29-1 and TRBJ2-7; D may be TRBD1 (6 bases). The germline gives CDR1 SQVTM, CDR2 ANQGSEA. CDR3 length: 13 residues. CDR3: CSVEGNTGLEQYF. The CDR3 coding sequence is TGCAGCGTCGAAGGAAATACAGGGCTCGAGCAGTACTTC.

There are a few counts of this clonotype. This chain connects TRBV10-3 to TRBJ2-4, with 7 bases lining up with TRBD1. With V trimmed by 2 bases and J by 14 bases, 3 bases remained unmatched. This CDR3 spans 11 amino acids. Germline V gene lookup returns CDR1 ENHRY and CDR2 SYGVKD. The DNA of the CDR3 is TGTGCCATCAGTGAGGGGACAGTGGAGTACTTC. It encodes CAISEGTVEYF.

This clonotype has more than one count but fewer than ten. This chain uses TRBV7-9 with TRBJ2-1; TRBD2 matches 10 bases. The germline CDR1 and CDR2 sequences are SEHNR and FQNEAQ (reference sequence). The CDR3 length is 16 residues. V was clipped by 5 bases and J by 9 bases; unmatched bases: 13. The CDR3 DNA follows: TGTGCCAGCAGCCCCAGGGTCAGCGGGAGGGTTGGTGAGCAGTTCTTC. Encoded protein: CASSPRVSGRVGEQFF.

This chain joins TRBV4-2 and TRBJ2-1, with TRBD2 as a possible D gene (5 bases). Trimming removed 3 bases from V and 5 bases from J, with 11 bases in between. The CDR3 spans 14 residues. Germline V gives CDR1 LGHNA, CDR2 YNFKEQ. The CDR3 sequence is CASSQSGLNNEQFF. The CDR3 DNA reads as TGTGCCAGCAGCCAGAGCGGTCTCAACAATGAGCAGTTCTTC.

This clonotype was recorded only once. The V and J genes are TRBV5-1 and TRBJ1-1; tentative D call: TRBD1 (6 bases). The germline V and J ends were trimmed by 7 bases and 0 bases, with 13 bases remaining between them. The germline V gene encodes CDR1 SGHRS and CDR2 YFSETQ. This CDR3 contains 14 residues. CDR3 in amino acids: CASQPGHMNTEAFF. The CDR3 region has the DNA TGCGCCAGCCAACCGGGACACATGAACACTGAAGCTTTCTTT. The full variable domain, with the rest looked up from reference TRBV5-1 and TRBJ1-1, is KAGVTQTPRYLIKTRGQQVTLSCSPISGHRSVSWYQQTPGQGLQFLFEYFSETQRNKGNFPGRFSGRQFSNSRSEMNVSTLELGDSALYLCASQPGHMNTEAFFGQGTRLTVV.

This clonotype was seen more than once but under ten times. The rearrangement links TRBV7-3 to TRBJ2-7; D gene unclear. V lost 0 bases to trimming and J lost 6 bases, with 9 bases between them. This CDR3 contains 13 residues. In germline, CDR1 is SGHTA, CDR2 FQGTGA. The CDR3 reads CASSLTKTIEQYF. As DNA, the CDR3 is TGTGCCAGCAGCTTAACAAAGACGATCGAGCAGTACTTC.

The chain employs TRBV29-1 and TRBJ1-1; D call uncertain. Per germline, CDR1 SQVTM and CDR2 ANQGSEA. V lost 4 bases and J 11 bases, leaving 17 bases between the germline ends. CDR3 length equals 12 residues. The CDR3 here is CSVASACHGAFF. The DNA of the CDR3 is TGCAGCGTTGCGTCGGCCTGCCACGGGGCTTTCTTT.

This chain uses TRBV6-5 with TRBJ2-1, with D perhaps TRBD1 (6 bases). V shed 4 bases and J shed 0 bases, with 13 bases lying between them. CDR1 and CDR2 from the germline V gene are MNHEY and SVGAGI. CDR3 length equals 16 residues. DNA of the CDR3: TGTGCCAGCAGTTCGGGACAACCGGTCTCCTACAATGAGCAGTTCTTC. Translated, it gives CASSSGQPVSYNEQFF.

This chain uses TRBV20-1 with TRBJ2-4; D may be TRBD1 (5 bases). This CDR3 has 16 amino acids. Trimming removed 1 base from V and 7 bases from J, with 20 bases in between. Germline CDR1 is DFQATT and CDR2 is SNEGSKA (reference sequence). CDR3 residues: CSARGPRTDSLNIQYF. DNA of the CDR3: TGCAGTGCTAGAGGACCACGGACCGACAGCCTGAACATTCAGTACTTC.

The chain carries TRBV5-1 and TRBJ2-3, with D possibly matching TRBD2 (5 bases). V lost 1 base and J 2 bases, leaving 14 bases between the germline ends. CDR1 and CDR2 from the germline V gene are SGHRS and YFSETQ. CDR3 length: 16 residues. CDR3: CASSLSWEWLTDTQYF. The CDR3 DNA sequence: TGCGCCAGCAGCTTGTCGTGGGAGTGGCTCACAGATACGCAGTATTTT.

CDR3 nucleotide sequence: TGTGCCAGCAGCTTAGGGCAGCAGCCCCAGCATTTT. Amino acid sequence: CASSLGQQPQHF. This rearrangement joins TRBV13 to TRBJ1-5, with D unresolved. The CDR3 is made up of 12 amino acids. V was trimmed by 0 bases and J by 7 bases, leaving 4 bases between them. CDR1 is PRHDT, CDR2 FYEKMQ, per germline (reference sequence).

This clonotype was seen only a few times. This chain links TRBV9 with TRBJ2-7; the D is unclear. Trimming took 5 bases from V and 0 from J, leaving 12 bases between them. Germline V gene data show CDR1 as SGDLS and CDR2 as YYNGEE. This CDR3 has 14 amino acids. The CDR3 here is CASSAGISSYEQYF. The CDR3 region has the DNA TGTGCCAGCAGTGCAGGTATTAGCTCCTACGAGCAGTACTTC.

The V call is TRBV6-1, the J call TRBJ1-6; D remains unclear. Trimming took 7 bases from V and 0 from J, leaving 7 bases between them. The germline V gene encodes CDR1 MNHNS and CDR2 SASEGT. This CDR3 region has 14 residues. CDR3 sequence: CASIRRSYNSPLHF. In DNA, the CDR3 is TGTGCCAGCATCCGGCGCTCCTATAATTCACCCCTCCACTTT.